This entry lists 30 T cell receptor beta chains sequenced from one sample in a study of shared clonotypes between healthy human individuals (dated by TCRdb to 2020 to 2022). The library was generated by the immunoSEQ multiplex PCR assay. Held by TCRdb, this immuneACCESS table contains in-frame sequences only and omits some clones. Under half of the omission traces to an unresolved V gene where checked; the cause of the rest is unknown. The table for this sample lists approximately 640,000 clones; 90% of them were counted only once. 30% to 35% of the sample goes to the ten largest clones. Sequenced input: memory CD8+ T cells from PBMCs. The sample's cell subset or site, from its label and the paper: CD45RO+ cells pooled with CCR7-negative TemRA cells. Receptors were obtained from a man younger than 35 in good health. Some clones in this sample may be carry-over from other donors' samples.

The rearrangement uses TRBV30 and TRBJ1-5; 11 bases match TRBD1. The CDR3 consists of 14 residues. V lost 4 bases, J lost 4 bases, and 3 bases stayed unmatched. Germline CDR1 reads GTSNPN; CDR2 reads SVGIG (reference sequence). CDR3 amino acids: CAWTDRGRNQPQHF. Written as DNA, the CDR3 is TGTGCCTGGACGGACAGGGGGCGGAATCAGCCCCAGCATTTT.

The chain combines TRBV4-3 with TRBJ2-1; D ambiguous. The V gene's germline CDR1 is LGHNA and CDR2 YSLEER. V was shortened by 2 bases and J by 0 bases, with 8 bases between the two germline ends. The CDR3 extends over 15 amino acids. The CDR3 nucleotides read TGCGCCAGCAGCCAATCTGCCAGCTCCTACAATGAGCAGTTCTTC. It is translated as CASSQSASSYNEQFF.

The chain combines TRBV4-1 with TRBJ2-3, with unresolved D. There are 15 residues in the CDR3. The V end lost 4 bases, the J end lost 0 bases, and 11 bases lay between the germline ends. Germline loops: CDR1 MGHRA, CDR2 YSYEKL. CDR3 in amino acids: CASSLSWASTDTQYF. As DNA, the CDR3 is TGCGCCAGCAGCCTCTCCTGGGCCAGCACAGATACGCAGTATTTT.

The chain employs TRBV4-3 and TRBJ2-1, with D possibly being TRBD1 or TRBD2 (6 bases each). The CDR3 length is 15 residues. Germline-derived CDR1 and CDR2 are LGHNA and YSLEER. Trimming removed 3 bases at V and 4 bases at J, with 13 bases between. The CDR3 sequence is CASSQGAEGYNEQFF. DNA of the CDR3: TGCGCCAGCAGCCAGGGGGCGGAGGGATACAATGAGCAGTTCTTC.

The chain uses TRBV4-1 and TRBJ2-1; perhaps D is TRBD1 or TRBD2 (6 bases each). V dropped 1 base and J dropped 9 bases, with 16 bases sitting between them. CDR3 size: 15 residues. From germline, CDR1 is MGHRA and CDR2 YSYEKL. CDR3 in amino acids: CASSQVYPGGREQFF. DNA for the CDR3: TGCGCCAGCAGCCAAGTTTATCCCGGGGGCCGTGAGCAGTTCTTC.

The chain couples TRBV27 to TRBJ1-5; D is uncertain. The CDR3 is made up of 13 amino acids. The germline gives CDR1 MNHEY, CDR2 SMNVEV (reference sequence). The ends were cut back, 6 bases at V and 4 bases at J, with 10 bases in the middle. CDR3 DNA: TGTGCCAGCAGCCGTAGGTCTAATCAGCCCCAGCATTTT. This gives the protein CASSRRSNQPQHF.

V usage is TRBV7-9 and J usage is TRBJ2-1; TRBD2 agrees at 7 bases. The CDR3 has 16 amino acids. CDR1 is SEHNR, CDR2 FQNEAQ, per germline (reference sequence). The ends lost 4 bases at V and 7 bases at J; junction bases unmatched: 13. The CDR3 DNA reads TGTGCCAGCAGCTCCGCGGAACGCGGGAGATGGAATGAGCAGTTCTTC. Translation gives CASSSAERGRWNEQFF.

The J gene is TRBJ1-1, the V gene TRBV4-3; D not certain. Germline V gives CDR1 LGHNA, CDR2 YSLEER. This CDR3 region has 16 residues. V lost 0 bases and J lost 0, with 11 bases in between. The CDR3 sequence is CASSQDVGGMNTEAFF. The CDR3 region has the DNA TGCGCCAGCAGCCAAGATGTGGGTGGGATGAACACTGAAGCTTTCTTT.

The chain carries TRBV6-5 and TRBJ1-4; D is unclear. The V end was cut by 2 bases, the J end by 3 bases, with 10 bases between. CDR1 is MNHEY, CDR2 SVGAGI, per germline. The CDR3 has 15 residues. The CDR3 DNA reads as TGTGCCAGCAGTTACCTCGCGGGGTCTAATGAAAAACTGTTTTTT. Translation: CASSYLAGSNEKLFF.

The chain employs TRBV27 and TRBJ1-2, with D hard to call. The V and J ends lost 3 bases and 4 bases respectively, with 9 bases between them. The germline CDR1 and CDR2 sequences are MNHEY and SMNVEV (reference sequence). The CDR3 is 13 amino acids. The CDR3 region has the DNA TGTGCCAGCAGTTTCGGCAGGCGCTATGGCTACACCTTC. Protein: CASSFGRRYGYTF.

This clone has a single count. This chain connects TRBV11-2 to TRBJ2-3; 7 bases align to TRBD2. Germline trimming cut 2 bases from V and 5 bases from J; bases unmatched to any gene: 7. Germline CDR1 is SGHAT and CDR2 is FQNNGV. The CDR3 is 15 amino acids. The CDR3 DNA sequence: TGTGCCAGCAGCTTACTCGCGGGAGCGGTAGATACGCAGTATTTT. It codes for CASSLLAGAVDTQYF.

The rearrangement joins TRBV6-5 to TRBJ2-5; D possibly corresponds to TRBD1 (6 bases). Trimming pared 6 bases from V and 3 bases from J, leaving 14 bases between. Germline V lookup: CDR1 MNHEY, CDR2 SVGAGI. This CDR3 contains 14 residues. The CDR3 loop reads CASRPDTGKETQYF. The CDR3 DNA sequence: TGTGCCAGCAGACCAGATACAGGGAAAGAGACCCAGTACTTC.

The rearrangement joins TRBV6-1 to TRBJ2-7; 7 bases match TRBD1. The CDR3 sequence is 16 residues long. Per germline, CDR1 MNHNS and CDR2 SASEGT. J was trimmed by 3 bases and V by 4 bases; bases with no gene match: 12. DNA for the CDR3: TGTGCCAGCAGTGCTACGGACAGGACTTCTTACTACGAGCAGTACTTC. This translates into CASSATDRTSYYEQYF.

This clone showed up just once. The rearrangement links TRBV7-9 to TRBJ1-3, with D possibly being TRBD1 (6 bases). In germline, CDR1 is SEHNR, CDR2 FQNEAQ (reference sequence). The CDR3 has 18 amino acids. V lost 2 bases and J lost 0, with 17 bases in between. The CDR3 sequence: CASSLRVYRDDSGNTIYF. In DNA form, the CDR3 reads TGTGCCAGCAGCTTACGCGTTTACAGGGACGACTCTGGAAACACCATATATTTT.

The chain is built from TRBV6-5 and TRBJ2-5; maybe TRBD1 (6 bases). Gene TRBJ2-7 matches the end of the DNA better, so the J call may be wrong. CDR3 length equals 14 residues. The germline CDR1 and CDR2 sequences are MNHEY and SVGAGI. Here the CDR3 reads CASSYSRQDYEQYF. The CDR3 nucleotides read TGTGCCAGCAGTTACTCAAGACAGGATTACGAGCAGTACTTC.

For this clone: This specimen includes other DNA sequences encoding the same CDR3. CDR3 in amino acids: CASSGQASSYEQYF. The CDR3 DNA reads as TGTGCCAGCAGTGGTCAAGCGAGTTCCTACGAGCAGTACTTC. The V gene is TRBV2, the J gene TRBJ2-7, with D uncertain. The length of the CDR3 is 14 residues. V was shortened by 4 bases and J by 1 base, with 11 bases between the two germline ends. Germline CDR1 SNHLY, CDR2 FYNNEI.

The chain uses TRBV27 and TRBJ2-1; TRBD2 agrees at 7 bases. The CDR3 totals 17 residues. V was clipped by 3 bases and J by 0 bases; unmatched bases: 8. Germline values: CDR1 MNHEY, CDR2 SMNVEV (reference sequence). CDR3 loop: CASSLDSWTSSYNEQFF. The CDR3 bases are TGTGCCAGCAGTTTGGACTCGTGGACTAGCTCCTACAATGAGCAGTTCTTC.

The rearrangement links TRBV5-5 to TRBJ2-7; TRBD1 might be the D (6 bases). Trimming pared 5 bases from V and 2 bases from J, leaving 14 bases between. Germline V gene lookup returns CDR1 SGHKS and CDR2 YYEKEE (reference sequence). The CDR3 loop spans 14 amino acids. The DNA for the CDR3 is TGTGCCAGCAGAGTCGGCACAGGGCCCTACGAGCAGTACTTC. It translates to CASRVGTGPYEQYF.

V gene TRBV9 combines with J gene TRBJ2-7, with D perhaps matching TRBD2 (7 bases). The CDR3 is made up of 14 amino acids. Trimming cost V 4 bases and J 2 bases, with 13 bases left between them. Looked up from germline, CDR1 is SGDLS and CDR2 is YYNGEE. This chain's CDR3 is CASSPGGRPYEQYF. The CDR3 bases are TGTGCCAGCAGCCCCGGGGGGCGACCCTACGAGCAGTACTTC.

The V gene is TRBV11-1, the J gene TRBJ2-7; the match to TRBD2 covers 7 bases. CDR3 length: 16 residues. Germline V gene sequence: CDR1 SGHAT, CDR2 FQDESV (reference sequence). Trimming at V came to 2 bases and at J to 5 bases, leaving 12 bases not matched to a gene. CDR3 in DNA: TGTGCCAGCAGCTTAAATCGGGGAGGGATCATCCACGAGCAGTACTTC. It is translated as CASSLNRGGIIHEQYF.

The chain combines TRBV6-5 with TRBJ1-1; 7 bases line up with TRBD1. The CDR3 is 9 amino acids. J gave up 10 bases and V 10 bases, and 3 bases lay outside the gene matches. Germline CDR1 is MNHEY and CDR2 is SVGAGI. DNA for the CDR3: TGTGCCATCGCAGGGGGAGCTTTCTTT. This translates into CAIAGGAFF.

The V and J genes are TRBV28 and TRBJ2-7; 9 nucleotides match TRBD1. The germline V gene encodes CDR1 MDHEN and CDR2 SYDVKM. With V trimmed by 6 bases and J by 7 bases, 13 bases remained unmatched. The CDR3 is 15 residues long. The CDR3 region has the DNA TGTGCCAGCAGCCCCATAAACAGGGGGCTAGGAGAGCAGTACTTC. Its translation is CASSPINRGLGEQYF. Using reference TRBV28 and TRBJ2-7 for the parts outside the CDR3, the full variable domain is DVKVTQSSRYLVKRTGEKVFLECVQDMDHENMFWYRQDPGLGLRLIYFSYDVKMKEKGDIPEGYSVSREKKERFSLILESASTNQTSMYLCASSPINRGLGEQYFGPGTRLTVT.

The chain has TRBV4-1 and TRBJ2-2; D may match TRBD1 or TRBD2 (6 bases each). The CDR3 length is 16 residues. V was clipped by 4 bases and J by 3 bases, with 15 bases between them. Germline lookup yields CDR1 MGHRA and CDR2 YSYEKL. This CDR3 reads CASSPLGGRDTGELFF. The DNA for the CDR3 is TGCGCCAGCAGCCCTCTCGGGGGCAGGGACACCGGGGAGCTGTTTTTT.

This clone showed up just once. The CDR3 DNA reads as TGTGCCAGTAGTATCAGGGTTTCGAACACTGAAGCTTTCTTT. It encodes CASSIRVSNTEAFF. This chain uses TRBV19 with TRBJ1-1; possibly TRBD1 for D (5 bases). Germline V gene sequence: CDR1 LNHDA, CDR2 SQIVND (reference sequence). The CDR3 has 14 amino acids. V gave up 3 bases and J gave up 1 base, with 9 bases separating them.

V gene TRBV4-1 combines with J gene TRBJ2-1, with D perhaps assigned TRBD1 or TRBD2 (5 bases each). This CDR3 contains 14 residues. Trimming removed 6 bases from V and 3 bases from J, with 12 bases in between. The germline gives CDR1 MGHRA, CDR2 YSYEKL. The CDR3 sequence: CASSLRDGYNEQFF. For the CDR3, the DNA is TGCGCCAGCAGTCTCCGGGACGGCTACAATGAGCAGTTCTTC.

This clone was seen once. The chain uses TRBV27 and TRBJ1-2, with D maybe TRBD1 (5 bases). The germline CDR1 and CDR2 sequences are MNHEY and SMNVEV (reference sequence). The CDR3 totals 15 residues. Trimming took off 6 bases at V and 3 bases at J, with 17 bases between the two ends. The DNA for the CDR3 is TGTGCCAGCAGGCAAGGGGCAGGGAAGTACTATGGCTACACCTTC. This encodes CASRQGAGKYYGYTF.

The chain employs TRBV7-6 and TRBJ1-4; TRBD1 aligns across 7 bases. V was clipped by 0 bases and J by 8 bases; unmatched bases: 6. CDR1 is SGHVS and CDR2 is FNYEAQ in the germline V gene. CDR3 length: 15 residues. CDR3 bases: TGTGCCAGCAGCTTAGCGACAGGGCGGGTAGAAAAACTGTTTTTT. Its protein product is CASSLATGRVEKLFF.

The chain uses TRBV9 and TRBJ2-1, with D hard to call. Trimming stripped 0 bases from V and 5 bases from J, with 15 bases between. Germline V gene sequence: CDR1 SGDLS, CDR2 YYNGEE. The CDR3 is made up of 16 amino acids. CDR3 nucleotides: TGTGCCAGCAGCGTAGCTCCCGGTTTGTTGAACAATGAGCAGTTCTTC. This translates into CASSVAPGLLNNEQFF. The whole variable domain, remainder taken from reference TRBV9 and TRBJ2-1, is DSGVTQTPKHLITATGQRVTLRCSPRSGDLSVYWYQQSLDQGLQFLIQYYNGEERAKGNILERFSAQQFPDLHSELNLSSLELGDSALYFCASSVAPGLLNNEQFFGPGTRLTVL.

This chain joins TRBV4-2 and TRBJ2-7; no reliable D call. V lost 0 bases and J lost 0, with 9 bases in between. The CDR3 is 15 amino acids. CDR1 and CDR2 from the germline V gene are LGHNA and YNFKEQ. CDR3 nucleotides: TGTGCCAGCAGCCAAGAAGACTGGAGCTCCTACGAGCAGTACTTC. Protein: CASSQEDWSSYEQYF.

The chain recombines TRBV11-1 with TRBJ2-1; D is unclear. Germline V CDR1 and CDR2: SGHAT, FQDESV (reference sequence). Trimming left V 4 bases short and J 7 bases short, with 8 bases between. CDR3 length: 12 amino acids. CDR3 nucleotide sequence: TGTGCCAGCAGCTACCTCGCGAATGAGCAGTTCTTC. It encodes CASSYLANEQFF.